This is a list of T cell receptor beta chains from one sample in a study of blood T cell repertoires in COVID-19. The method was immunoSEQ multiplex PCR; TCRdb's version includes in-frame clones alone and lacks a portion of them. The sample includes about 250,000 clones, more than 70% of them seen just once. The specimen was peripheral blood. These receptors were collected from a woman in her 30s with COVID-19, enrolled during active disease. CDR3s include the opening cysteine and the closing phenylalanine or tryptophan. D genes are given only for firm matches. Clone size is not always given. Where it is, it says once, few, many or a class for expanded clones.

v_call	d_call	j_call	clone_size	cdr3_nt	cdr3_aa
TRBV5-1	TRBD1	TRBJ1-2	few	TGCGCCAGCAGCTTGGGAACAGGGGGCGCGGGCTACACCTTC	CASSLGTGGAGYTF
TRBV10-2	NA	TRBJ2-5	NA	TGCGCCAGCAGAGTCTCCAGGGCCGGAGAGACCCAGTACTTC	CASRVSRAGETQYF
TRBV27	NA	TRBJ2-3	NA	TGTGCCAGCAGTCTTATGGCTGTGGGCACAGATACGCAGTATTTT	CASSLMAVGTDTQYF
TRBV5-4	NA	TRBJ1-4	NA	TGTGCCAGCAGCTGGGACTCAGAGGTTGAAAAACTGTTTTTT	CASSWDSEVEKLFF
TRBV6-6	NA	TRBJ1-1	few	TGTGCCAGCAGTTACTCCGACATGAACACTGAAGCTTTCTTT	CASSYSDMNTEAFF
TRBV28	NA	TRBJ1-2	few	TGTGCCAGCAGTATAATACAGATTAACTATGGCTACACCTTC	CASSIIQINYGYTF
TRBV5-6	TRBD2	TRBJ2-6	NA	TGTGCCAGCAGCTTCGGACTAGGCTCTGGGGCCAACGTCCTGACTTTC	CASSFGLGSGANVLTF
TRBV10-3	NA	TRBJ1-1	once	TGTGCCATCACCCCCAGGGGATACATGAACACTGAAGCTTTCTTT	CAITPRGYMNTEAFF
TRBV28	TRBD1	TRBJ1-1	few	TGTGCCAGCAGTTTTCTGACAGGGTCCCACACTGAAGCTTTCTTT	CASSFLTGSHTEAFF
TRBV28	NA	TRBJ1-2	NA	TGTGCCAGCAGTTTCCATCAGGGGCGGATCTATGGCTACACCTTC	CASSFHQGRIYGYTF
TRBV27	NA	TRBJ1-5	NA	TGTGCCAGCAGTTTATCGTCGGGGGATCAGCCCCAGCATTTT	CASSLSSGDQPQHF
TRBV7-2	NA	TRBJ1-3	NA	TGTGCCAGCGGGCTTTCGACTGGGGGGGCAAACACCATATATTTT	CASGLSTGGANTIYF
TRBV27	NA	TRBJ2-7	once	TGTGCCAGCAGTCCAGGGTTCCCCGGCGAGCAGTACTTC	CASSPGFPGEQYF
TRBV7-2	NA	TRBJ2-3	NA	TGTGCCAGCAGCTTAGCTCCTAGCTCTGGCACAGATACGCAGTATTTT	CASSLAPSSGTDTQYF
TRBV11-3	TRBD1	TRBJ2-5	NA	TGTGCCAGCAGCTCTAGTGACAGGGCCCAAGAGACCCAGTACTTC	CASSSSDRAQETQYF
TRBV7-9	NA	TRBJ2-7	NA	TGTGCCAGCAGCATCGGGCGGGGGCCCTCCGCCGAGCAGTACTTC	CASSIGRGPSAEQYF
TRBV7-9	NA	TRBJ2-2	NA	TGTGCCAGCATGAGGGCGCACGCCGGGGAGCTGTTTTTT	CASMRAHAGELFF
TRBV28	NA	TRBJ1-6	NA	TGTGCCAGCAGCTCAGGGTTGTGGGCACCCCTCCACTTT	CASSSGLWAPLHF
TRBV6-5	TRBD1	TRBJ2-1	NA	TGTGCCAGCAGTTACCGGACAGGGAGCTCCTACAATGAGCAGTTCTTC	CASSYRTGSSYNEQFF
TRBV5-4	NA	TRBJ2-5	NA	TGTGCCAGCAGCTCAAGGACAGGGAGGGGAGAGACCCAGTACTTC	CASSSRTGRGETQYF
TRBV4-3	NA	TRBJ2-3	NA	TGCGCCAGCAGCCAAGATGGACGACTAGGAGATACGCAGTATTTT	CASSQDGRLGDTQYF
TRBV3-1/TRBV3-2	TRBD2	TRBJ2-1	NA	TGTGCCAGCAGCTTACAACTAGCGGGACCCCTAGGGGGGGGCAATGAGCAGTTCTTC	CASSLQLAGPLGGGNEQFF
TRBV4-3	NA	TRBJ2-3	NA	TGCGCCAGCAGCCAAGATGGGTCGGGATGGTCTAGCACAGATACGCAGTATTTT	CASSQDGSGWSSTDTQYF
TRBV5-6	NA	TRBJ2-7	NA	TGTGCCAGCAGCTTAGCAGGGATCTACGAGCAGTACTTC	CASSLAGIYEQYF
TRBV6-2/TRBV6-3	NA	TRBJ2-1	NA	TGTGCCAGCAGTTACTCGACTGGGGGGGCTAATGAGCAGTTCTTC	CASSYSTGGANEQFF
TRBV14	TRBD1	TRBJ1-2	NA	TGTGCCAGCAGCCAGTCGGAATTGCAGCGACAGGGAGGCTACACCTTC	CASSQSELQRQGGYTF
TRBV7-2	NA	TRBJ2-5	few	TGTGCCAGCAGCTTACGGGACATCCCCCAAGAGACCCAGTACTTC	CASSLRDIPQETQYF
TRBV24-1	TRBD2	TRBJ2-1	NA	TGTGCCACCAGAGCAGGGACTAGCGGGCAGTTCTTC	CATRAGTSGQFF
TRBV2	NA	TRBJ2-7	NA	TGTGCCAGCAGTGGTAGCGCCGGCCCACCCGGCGAGCAGTACTTC	CASSGSAGPPGEQYF
TRBV6-6	NA	TRBJ1-2	NA	TGTGCCAGCAGTTCTGGGGGGGACACCTCCCCATCGAGGTACACCTTC	CASSSGGDTSPSRYTF
TRBV5-1	NA	TRBJ2-2	NA	TGCGCCAGCAGCTTAAGGACAGCTAACACCGGGGAGCTGTTTTTT	CASSLRTANTGELFF
TRBV5-1	TRBD1	TRBJ2-3	NA	TGCGCCAGCAGCTTGGTCAGGGGGCGTTCAGATACGCAGTATTTT	CASSLVRGRSDTQYF
TRBV18	NA	TRBJ2-7	NA	TGTGCCAGCTCACCACGTAAGCGAGACGAGCAGTACTTC	CASSPRKRDEQYF
TRBV20-1	NA	TRBJ2-1	NA	TGCAGTGCTAGAGAACTGGATGAGCAGTTCTTC	CSARELDEQFF
TRBV12-3/TRBV12-4	NA	TRBJ2-1	NA	TGTGCCAGCAGTGAGGCCTGGAATGAGCAGTTCTTC	CASSEAWNEQFF
TRBV5-4	NA	TRBJ2-1	NA	TGTGCCAGCAGCTTGAAGGTTGCCGGCGGTCACGGGATATACAATGAGCAGTTCTTC	CASSLKVAGGHGIYNEQFF
TRBV3-1/TRBV3-2	TRBD1	TRBJ2-2	NA	TGTGCCAGCAGCTTCTTACCCCAGGGGGTAGGCACCGGGGAGCTGTTTTTT	CASSFLPQGVGTGELFF
TRBV6-4	TRBD2	TRBJ2-1	many	TGTGCCAGCAGTGACCAGGTCACTAGCGGTAATGAGCAGTTCTTC	CASSDQVTSGNEQFF
TRBV15	TRBD1	TRBJ1-4	NA	TGTGCCACCAGCAGAGCCAGGGGGAATGAAAAACTGTTTTTT	CATSRARGNEKLFF
TRBV7-9	NA	TRBJ1-2	NA	TGTGCCAGCAGCCGAGGACAGAACCTCCTCTATGGCTACACCTTC	CASSRGQNLLYGYTF